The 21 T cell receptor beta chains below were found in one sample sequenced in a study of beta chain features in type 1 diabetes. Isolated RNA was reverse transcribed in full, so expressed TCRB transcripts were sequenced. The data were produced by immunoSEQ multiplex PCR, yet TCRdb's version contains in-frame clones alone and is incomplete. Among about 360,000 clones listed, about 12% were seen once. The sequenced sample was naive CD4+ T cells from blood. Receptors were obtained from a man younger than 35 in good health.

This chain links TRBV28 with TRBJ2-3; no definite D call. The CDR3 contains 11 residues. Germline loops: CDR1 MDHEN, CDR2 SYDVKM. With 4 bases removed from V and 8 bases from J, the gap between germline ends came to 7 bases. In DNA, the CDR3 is TGTGCCAGCAGTTCCTCTAGTACGCAGTATTTT. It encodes CASSSSSTQYF.

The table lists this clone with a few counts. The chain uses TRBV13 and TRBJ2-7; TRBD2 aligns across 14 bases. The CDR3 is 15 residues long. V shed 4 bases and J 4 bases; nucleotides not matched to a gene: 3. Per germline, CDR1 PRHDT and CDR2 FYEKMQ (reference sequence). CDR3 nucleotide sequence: TGTGCCAGCAGCTCGGGGACTAGCGGGAGTTACGAGCAGTACTTC. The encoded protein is CASSSGTSGSYEQYF.

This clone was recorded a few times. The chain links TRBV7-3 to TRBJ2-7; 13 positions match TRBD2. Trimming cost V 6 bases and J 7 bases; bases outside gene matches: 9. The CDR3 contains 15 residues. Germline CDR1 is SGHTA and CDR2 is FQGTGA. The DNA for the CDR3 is TGTGCCAGCAGTCCTACCGGGACTAGCGGGATTGAGCAGTACTTC. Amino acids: CASSPTGTSGIEQYF.

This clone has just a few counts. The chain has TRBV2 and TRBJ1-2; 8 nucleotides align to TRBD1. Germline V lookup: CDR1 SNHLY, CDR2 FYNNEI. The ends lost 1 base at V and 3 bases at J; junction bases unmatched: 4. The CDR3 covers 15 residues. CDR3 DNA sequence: TGTGCCAGCAGTGAAGGGCAGGGGGCTTACTATGGCTACACCTTC. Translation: CASSEGQGAYYGYTF.

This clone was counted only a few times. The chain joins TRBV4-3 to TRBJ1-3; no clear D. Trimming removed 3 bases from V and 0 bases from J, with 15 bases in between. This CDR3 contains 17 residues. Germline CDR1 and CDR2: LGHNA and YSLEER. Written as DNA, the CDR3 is TGCGCCAGCAGCCAGGCCTATGATAGAGGCTCTGGAAACACCATATATTTT. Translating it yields CASSQAYDRGSGNTIYF.

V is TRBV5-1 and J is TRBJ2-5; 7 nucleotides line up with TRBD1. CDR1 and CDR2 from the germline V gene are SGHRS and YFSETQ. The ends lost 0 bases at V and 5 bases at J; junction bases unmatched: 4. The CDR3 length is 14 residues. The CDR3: CASSLAGRGETQYF. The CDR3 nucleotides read TGCGCCAGCAGCTTGGCTGGCAGGGGGGAGACCCAGTACTTC.

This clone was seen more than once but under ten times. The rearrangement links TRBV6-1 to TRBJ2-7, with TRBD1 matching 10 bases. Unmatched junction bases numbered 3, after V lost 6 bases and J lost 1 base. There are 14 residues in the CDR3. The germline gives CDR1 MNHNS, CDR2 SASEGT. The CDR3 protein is CASRPGQGSYEQYF. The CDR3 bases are TGTGCCAGCAGGCCGGGACAGGGGTCCTACGAGCAGTACTTC.

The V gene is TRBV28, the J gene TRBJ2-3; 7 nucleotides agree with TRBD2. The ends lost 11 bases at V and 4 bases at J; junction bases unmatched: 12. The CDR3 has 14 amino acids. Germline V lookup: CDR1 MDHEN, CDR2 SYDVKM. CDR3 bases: TGTGCCGCCAGTGGGCGGGAGTCCCCAGATACGCAGTATTTT. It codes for CAASGRESPDTQYF.

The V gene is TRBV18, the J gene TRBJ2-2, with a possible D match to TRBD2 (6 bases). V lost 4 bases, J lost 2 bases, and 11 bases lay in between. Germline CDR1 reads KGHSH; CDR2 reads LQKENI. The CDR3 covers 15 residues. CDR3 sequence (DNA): TGTGCCAGCTCACGGGGACTCACAAACACCGGGGAGCTGTTTTTT. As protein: CASSRGLTNTGELFF.

CDR3 residues: CASSFRQGARNEQFF. The CDR3 nucleotides are TGTGCCAGCAGCTTTAGACAGGGGGCGCGGAATGAGCAGTTCTTC. This sequence joins TRBV7-2 and TRBJ2-1; 10 bases agree with TRBD1. With 3 bases clipped from V and 7 bases from J, the junction kept 6 bases outside the gene matches. Germline-derived CDR1 and CDR2 are SGHTA and FQGNSA. The CDR3 contains 15 residues.

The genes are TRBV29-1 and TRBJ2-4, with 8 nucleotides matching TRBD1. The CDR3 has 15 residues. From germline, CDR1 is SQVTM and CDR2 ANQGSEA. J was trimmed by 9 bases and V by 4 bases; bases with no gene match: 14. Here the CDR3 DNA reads TGCAGCGTTGCAAGTGGGACAGGCCAGTTTGGCATTCAGTACTTC. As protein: CSVASGTGQFGIQYF.

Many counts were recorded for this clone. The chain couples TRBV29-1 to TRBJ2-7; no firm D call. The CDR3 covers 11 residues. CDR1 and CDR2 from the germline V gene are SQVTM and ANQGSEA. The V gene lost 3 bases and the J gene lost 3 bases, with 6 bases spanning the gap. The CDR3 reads CSVEYNYEQYF. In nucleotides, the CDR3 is TGCAGCGTTGAGTACAACTACGAGCAGTACTTC.

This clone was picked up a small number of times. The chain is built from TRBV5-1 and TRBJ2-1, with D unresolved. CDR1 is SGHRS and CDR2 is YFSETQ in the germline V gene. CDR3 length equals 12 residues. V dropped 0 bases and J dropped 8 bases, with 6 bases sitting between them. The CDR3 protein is CASSLGAYEQFF. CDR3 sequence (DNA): TGCGCCAGCAGCTTGGGCGCCTATGAGCAGTTCTTC.

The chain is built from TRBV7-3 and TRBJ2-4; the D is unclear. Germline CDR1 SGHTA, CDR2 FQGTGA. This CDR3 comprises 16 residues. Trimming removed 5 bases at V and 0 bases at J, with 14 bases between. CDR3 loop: CASSPKIEIAKNIQYF. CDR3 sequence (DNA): TGTGCCAGCAGCCCCAAGATCGAGATAGCCAAAAACATTCAGTACTTC.

CDR3 protein: CASSERQGYTGELFF. Here the CDR3 DNA reads TGTGCCAGCAGTGAGCGACAGGGGTACACCGGGGAGCTGTTTTTT. The chain is built from TRBV2 and TRBJ2-2; TRBD1 matches 8 bases. The CDR3 sequence is 15 residues long. The ends lost 3 bases at V and 3 bases at J; junction bases unmatched: 3. Germline CDR1 and CDR2: SNHLY and FYNNEI. Looking up the rest from reference TRBV2 and TRBJ2-2 gives the full variable domain: EPEVTQTPSHQVTQMGQEVILRCVPISNHLYFYWYRQILGQKVEFLVSFYNNEISEKSEIFDDQFSVERPDGSNFTLKIRSTKLEDSAMYFCASSERQGYTGELFFGEGSRLTVL.

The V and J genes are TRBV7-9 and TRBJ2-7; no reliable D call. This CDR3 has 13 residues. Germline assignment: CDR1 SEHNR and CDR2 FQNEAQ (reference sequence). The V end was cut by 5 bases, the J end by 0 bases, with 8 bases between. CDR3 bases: TGTGCCAGCAGCAGCACCAACTCCTACGAGCAGTACTTC. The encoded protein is CASSSTNSYEQYF.

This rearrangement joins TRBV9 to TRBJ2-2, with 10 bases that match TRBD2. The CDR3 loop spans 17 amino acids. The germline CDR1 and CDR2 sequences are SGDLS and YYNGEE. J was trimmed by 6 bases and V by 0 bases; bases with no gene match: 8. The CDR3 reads CASSVAVAGGHAGELFF. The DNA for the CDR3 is TGTGCCAGCAGCGTAGCCGTAGCGGGAGGTCATGCCGGGGAGCTGTTTTTT.

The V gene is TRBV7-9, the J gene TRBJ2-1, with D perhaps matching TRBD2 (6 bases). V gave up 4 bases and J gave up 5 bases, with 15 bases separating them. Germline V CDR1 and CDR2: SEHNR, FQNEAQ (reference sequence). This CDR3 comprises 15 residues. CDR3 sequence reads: CASSSPGLFNNEQFF. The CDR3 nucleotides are TGTGCCAGCAGCTCTCCGGGACTTTTTAACAATGAGCAGTTCTTC.

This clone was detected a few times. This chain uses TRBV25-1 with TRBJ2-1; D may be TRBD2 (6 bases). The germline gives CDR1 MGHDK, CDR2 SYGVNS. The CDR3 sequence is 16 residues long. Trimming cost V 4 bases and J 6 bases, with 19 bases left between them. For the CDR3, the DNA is TGTGCCAGCAGTGTCGCCGGGACGGCGGAGGGCAATGAGCAGTTCTTC. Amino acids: CASSVAGTAEGNEQFF.

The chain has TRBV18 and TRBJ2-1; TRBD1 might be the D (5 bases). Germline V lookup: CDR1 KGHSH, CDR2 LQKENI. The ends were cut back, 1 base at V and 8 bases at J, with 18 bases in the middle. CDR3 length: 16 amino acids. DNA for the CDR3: TGTGCCAGCTCACCACAGTACTCAGCAGGGCGCGATGAGCAGTTCTTC. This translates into CASSPQYSAGRDEQFF. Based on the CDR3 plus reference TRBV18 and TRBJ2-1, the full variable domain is NAGVMQNPRHLVRRRGQEARLRCSPMKGHSHVYWYRQLPEEGLKFMVYLQKENIIDESGMPKERFSAEFPKEGPSILRIQQVVRGDSAAYFCASSPQYSAGRDEQFFGPGTRLTVL.

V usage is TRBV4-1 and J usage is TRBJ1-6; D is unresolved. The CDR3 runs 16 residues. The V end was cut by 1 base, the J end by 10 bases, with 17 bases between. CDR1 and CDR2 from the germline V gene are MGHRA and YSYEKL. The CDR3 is CASSQVVRQRRSPLHF. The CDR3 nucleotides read TGCGCCAGCAGCCAAGTGGTACGCCAAAGGAGGTCACCCCTCCACTTT.